This T cell receptor beta chain was sequenced during a study of T cell responses to AZD1222 COVID-19 vaccine. Study-level points and caveats: Seropositive AZD1222 recipients at baseline numbered only six or seven. With dominance at 160-218 and 743-854, vaccine-associated CD4 TCRs spanned spike. Receipt of two AZD1222 doses was followed by a rise in Spike-specific TCR breadth and depth.

This CDR3 is built from 15 residues. V lost 1 base to trimming and J lost 4 bases, with 10 bases between them. CDR1 SGHTA and CDR2 FQGNSA come from the germline V gene. Some clones are missing from TCRdb's copy, which holds only in-frame ones; the method was immunoSEQ multiplex PCR. Among 75,000 to 100,000 clones, about 90% were seen once, and the ten largest hold roughly 3.1%. The count of this clone is one. Its antigen is undetermined. Pooled together were second doses at about 4 or about 12 weeks. Sequencing was performed on peripheral blood, taken 28 days after the second AZD1222 dose. The sequence came from an adult who received the AZD1222 COVID-19 vaccine. The chain links TRBV7-2 to TRBJ1-4; no definite D call. Written as DNA, the CDR3 is TGTGCCAGCAGCTTAGGCAGCACTGTTAATGAAAAACTGTTTTTT. This translates into CASSLGSTVNEKLFF.